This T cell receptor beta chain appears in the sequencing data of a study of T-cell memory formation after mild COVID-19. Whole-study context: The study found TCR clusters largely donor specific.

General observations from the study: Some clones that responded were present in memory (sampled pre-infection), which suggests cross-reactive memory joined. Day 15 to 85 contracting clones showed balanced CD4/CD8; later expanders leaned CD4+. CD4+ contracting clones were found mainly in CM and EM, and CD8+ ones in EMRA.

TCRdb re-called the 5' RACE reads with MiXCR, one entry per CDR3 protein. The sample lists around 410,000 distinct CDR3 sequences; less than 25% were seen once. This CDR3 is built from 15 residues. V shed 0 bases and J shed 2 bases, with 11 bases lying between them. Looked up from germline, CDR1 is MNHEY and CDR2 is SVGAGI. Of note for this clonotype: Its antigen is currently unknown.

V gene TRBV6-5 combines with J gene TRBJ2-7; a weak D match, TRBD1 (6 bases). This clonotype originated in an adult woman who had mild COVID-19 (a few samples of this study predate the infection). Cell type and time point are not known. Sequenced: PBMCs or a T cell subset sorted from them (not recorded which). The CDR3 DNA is TGTGCCAGCAGTTACTCGCGCGACAGGACCTACGAGCAGTACTTC. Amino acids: CASSYSRDRTYEQYF.